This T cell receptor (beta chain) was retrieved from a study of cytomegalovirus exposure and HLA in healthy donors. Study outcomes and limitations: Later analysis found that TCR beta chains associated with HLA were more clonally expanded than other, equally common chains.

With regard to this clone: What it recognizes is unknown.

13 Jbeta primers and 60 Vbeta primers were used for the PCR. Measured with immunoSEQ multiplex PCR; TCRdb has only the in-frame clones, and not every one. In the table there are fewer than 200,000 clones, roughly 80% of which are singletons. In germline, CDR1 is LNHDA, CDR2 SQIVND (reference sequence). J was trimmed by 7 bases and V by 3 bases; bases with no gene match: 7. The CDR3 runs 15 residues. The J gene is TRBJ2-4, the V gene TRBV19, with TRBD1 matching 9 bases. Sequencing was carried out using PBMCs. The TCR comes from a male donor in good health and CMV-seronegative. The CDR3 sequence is CASSMGWDRVNIQYF. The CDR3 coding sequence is TGTGCCAGTAGTATGGGCTGGGACAGGGTGAACATTCAGTACTTC.